Here is one T cell receptor beta chain with its context. Ten or more counts support this clonotype. Its antigen remains unidentified. Per-base qualities were not stored, and no clone one base away is much larger. V is clipped by 5 bases and J by 6 bases, and the sequence between their germline boundaries is 11 bases long. In the germline V gene (reference sequence), CDR1 corresponds to SEHNR and CDR2 to FQNEAQ. Counted from cysteine to phenylalanine, this CDR3 has 13 amino acids. Only the CDR3 DNA stays, 39 bases, in frame from base 1. A patient counted as having stable Graves' hyperthyroidism if no progression to ophthalmopathy occurred over 18 months of follow-up. Hyperthyroidism patients were newly diagnosed, with disease duration under 2 months, and aged 18 to 65 years. Any patient with an uncontrolled infection, another autoimmune disease, pregnancy or lactation was excluded. Diagnoses relied on clinical symptoms, serum thyroxine and TRAb, thyroid ultrasound and orbital computed tomography. Ficoll-Paque density gradient centrifugation was used to isolate PBMCs from approximately 11 ml of fresh peripheral blood. Total RNA was extracted with Trizol reagent, and quality was checked on an Agilent 2100 Bioanalyzer.

This specimen belongs to a study of T cells in Graves' hyperthyroidism and ophthalmopathy (dated by TCRdb to between 2018 and 2020). For the wider study: Peripheral blood was sampled at the time of initial diagnosis, prior to any treatment. To identify distinguishing TCR V-J signatures, a discovery cohort of 90 to 100 patients was used, comprising 43 with Graves' ophthalmopathy and approximately 58 with stable Graves' hyperthyroidism. The paper reports TCR Vbeta CDR3 sequencing of fewer than 150 peripheral blood samples: 40 to 45 ophthalmopathy, under 80 hyperthyroidism and around 17 progressor patients. In six Graves' hyperthyroidism patients, the study also compared T-cell repertoires from thyroid tissue with T-cell repertoires from blood. The 100 discovery patients were divided at random into training and test sets in a 7:3 ratio. Once sampling was done, hyperthyroidism patients were given methimazole at a starting dose of 30 mg daily, whereas ophthalmopathy patients were given high-dose intravenous methylprednisolone. Prospective prediction of ophthalmopathy was tested in an independent validation cohort of 18 to 20 hyperthyroidism patients and around 16 patients who later progressed to ophthalmopathy.

What the research found in general, with its limitations: In validation, the model predicted progression to ophthalmopathy with around 71% sensitivity and less than 80% specificity, a median of about 6 months before onset. Ophthalmopathy was separated from stable hyperthyroidism by a 13 V-J signature model, with roughly 88% sensitivity and approximately 84% specificity obtained in cross-validation and 80%/75% obtained in testing. Most expanded thyroid clonotypes (frequency above 0.001) were also found in blood, which suggests that blood repertoires may mirror thyroid immune responses. Sample size was not statistically predetermined, and blinding of investigators to group allocation was not performed.

The TCR beta CDR3 regions were amplified from the RNA transcripts. For the first round of RT-PCR on the TCR CDR3, the HTBI primer set was used together with the Qiagen OneStep RT-PCR kit. Libraries were constructed in a second round of multiplex PCR, after which size selection and purification were performed. Paired-end sequencing of the libraries was performed with 100 bp reads on an Illumina HiSeq2000. Processing in the source paper ran as follows. SOAPnuke was used to process the raw data, with reads discarded if the reads contained adapters or uncalled bases, had a mean Phred below 15, or lacked an exact constant-primer or identifier match. COPE v1.2.5 was used to merge the high-quality paired reads, and each unique nucleotide sequence was defined as a clonotype. MiTCR v1.1 was used to align clonotypes to the IMGT TRBV, TRBD and TRBJ reference segments. Analysis was restricted to V-J combinations with a frequency above 0.0001, which covered 98% to 99.2% of repertoires. The TCS score was defined as the ratio of F50 (clonal expansion) to E x V (chaos), calculated using BLOSUM62-based TCRdist between CDR3 peptides within each V-J. Welch's t-statistics and random forest reduced several hundred V-J features to 13, which were used in a naive Bayes classifier (R e1071). TCRdb reprocessing: public reads trimmed at Q25 with fastp, clones called with MiXCR, in-frame beta chains kept. Every distinct CDR3 protein forms one entry, paired with its most common genes and DNA. The V and J calls and clone size are TCRdb's, not the authors'. The sample yields about 400,000 distinct CDR3 sequences; 15% to 19% were counted once. The ten largest make up 13% to 15% of the sample.

Recombination connected TRBV7-9 to TRBJ2-1; TRBD1 could be the D gene, as 5 bases match. The sample comprised blood. This receptor was identified in a woman between 18 and 30 years old with Graves' hyperthyroidism. The CDR3 region reads CASSDRGSNEQFF. The sequenced DNA: TGTGCCAGCAGCGATAGGGGCAGCAATGAGCAGTTCTTC.